Shown below are 26 T cell receptor beta chains from a single sample sequenced in a study of blood T cell repertoires in COVID-19. The method was immunoSEQ multiplex PCR; TCRdb's version includes in-frame clones alone and lacks a portion of them. The sample holds roughly 250,000 clones; approximately 86% are singletons and the top ten take around 5.5%. Material for sequencing was peripheral blood. These receptor sequences come from a human donor in a cohort sampled during active COVID-19.

The V call is TRBV7-9, the J call TRBJ2-3; D call uncertain. Germline V gene lookup returns CDR1 SEHNR and CDR2 FQNEAQ (reference sequence). V gave up 3 bases and J gave up 6 bases, with 4 bases separating them. The CDR3 is made up of 11 amino acids. CDR3 in DNA: TGTGCCAGCAGCTTTATTGATACGCAGTATTTT. It translates to CASSFIDTQYF.

This rearrangement joins TRBV11-2 to TRBJ2-7; D unresolved. The CDR3 is 13 amino acids. Deletions cut 5 bases from V and 3 bases from J, with 11 bases between. Germline V gene lookup returns CDR1 SGHAT and CDR2 FQNNGV. The CDR3 reads CASSPEAVYEQYF. The CDR3 region has the DNA TGTGCCAGCAGCCCCGAGGCAGTCTACGAGCAGTACTTC. Looking up the rest from reference TRBV11-2 and TRBJ2-7 gives the full variable domain: EAGVAQSPRYKIIEKRQSVAFWCNPISGHATLYWYQQILGQGPKLLIQFQNNGVVDDSQLPKDRFSAERLKGVDSTLKIQPAKLEDSAVYLCASSPEAVYEQYFGPGTRLTVT.

Turning to this clone: This may be a read error, as it is one base from a much larger clone. Other DNA sequences of this sample code for an identical CDR3. For the CDR3, the DNA is TGTGCCAGCAGCTCTTCCGAGACCCAGTACTTC. Translating it yields CASSSSETQYF. This chain links TRBV11-2 with TRBJ2-5, with D unclear. V shed 4 bases and J shed 5 bases, with 5 bases lying between them. In germline, CDR1 is SGHAT, CDR2 FQNNGV. This CDR3 is built from 11 residues.

The chain recombines TRBV3-1 (or the pseudogene TRBV3-2) with TRBJ2-7; a weak D match, TRBD2 (5 bases). CDR1 and CDR2 from the germline V gene are LGHDT and YNNKEL (reference sequence). CDR3 length: 11 residues. V was pared by 2 bases and J by 9 bases, with 8 bases between. The chain's CDR3 is CASSQLGRQYF. The CDR3 region has the DNA TGTGCCAGCAGCCAATTGGGGAGGCAGTACTTC.

This clone was picked up one time. The gene calls are TRBV3-1 (or the pseudogene TRBV3-2) and TRBJ1-5, with D perhaps matching TRBD1 (6 bases). The CDR3 is 17 amino acids. With 1 base removed from V and 4 bases from J, the gap between germline ends came to 17 bases. In germline, CDR1 is LGHDT, CDR2 YNNKEL (reference sequence). DNA for the CDR3: TGTGCCAGCAGCCAAGGTGGGGGACCGAGGGGGAATCAGCCCCAGCATTTT. Amino acid sequence: CASSQGGGPRGNQPQHF.

CDR3 protein: CASSQGAVPYEQYF. For the CDR3, the DNA is TGTGCCAGCTCCCAAGGGGCAGTCCCCTACGAGCAGTACTTC. The V call is TRBV13, the J call TRBJ2-7; weak D call: TRBD1 (5 bases). Trimming left V 8 bases short and J 2 bases short, with 16 bases between. The CDR3 covers 14 residues. Germline CDR1 PRHDT, CDR2 FYEKMQ (reference sequence). Supplemented by reference TRBV13 and TRBJ2-7, the full variable domain reads AAGVIQSPRHLIKEKRETATLKCYPIPRHDTVYWYQQGPGQDPQFLISFYEKMQSDKGSIPDRFSAQQFSDYHSELNMSSLELGDSALYFCASSQGAVPYEQYFGPGTRLTVT.

This clone was detected a few times. This chain uses TRBV7-8 with TRBJ1-2; 9 nucleotides line up with TRBD1. V dropped 5 bases and J dropped 7; count of bases not matched to a gene: 11. This CDR3 has 15 amino acids. Germline loops: CDR1 SGHVS, CDR2 FQNEAQ. CDR3 residues: CASSPDTTGGSGYTF. The CDR3 coding sequence is TGTGCCAGCAGCCCAGACACAACAGGGGGCTCTGGCTACACCTTC.

The rearrangement joins TRBV29-1 to TRBJ2-5; a weak D match, TRBD2 (6 bases). Deletions cut 4 bases from V and 4 bases from J, with 10 bases between. Germline lookup yields CDR1 SQVTM and CDR2 ANQGSEA. CDR3 length equals 12 residues. The CDR3 DNA is TGCAGCGTTGGACTAGACGGAGAGACCCAGTACTTC. Translated, it gives CSVGLDGETQYF.

The chain joins TRBV6-6 to TRBJ1-6; D unresolved. The CDR3 loop spans 13 amino acids. The V gene lost 6 bases and the J gene lost 11 bases, with 14 bases spanning the gap. CDR1 is MNHNY, CDR2 SVGAGI, per germline (reference sequence). The CDR3 nucleotides are TGTGCCAGCAGACCCACGGGTTCAGCACCCCTCCACTTT. It translates to CASRPTGSAPLHF.

V usage is TRBV15 and J usage is TRBJ2-1; unclear D gene. This CDR3 is built from 13 residues. The V gene's germline CDR1 is LNHNV and CDR2 YYDKDF (reference sequence). Between the trimmed V and J ends, which lost 1 base and 8 bases, there was a span of 9 bases. The CDR3, as DNA: TGTGCCACCAGCAGAGGTCCAGTGGATGAGCAGTTCTTC. This encodes CATSRGPVDEQFF.

The chain uses TRBV7-9 and TRBJ1-2, with 7 bases fitting TRBD1. The germline V gene has CDR1 SEHNR and CDR2 FQNEAQ (reference sequence). The CDR3 length is 13 residues. Unmatched junction bases numbered 7, after V lost 4 bases and J lost 8 bases. The CDR3 here is CASSSRQGWGYTF. The CDR3, as DNA: TGTGCCAGCAGCTCCCGACAGGGTTGGGGCTACACCTTC.

This clone has only a few counts. The CDR3 DNA sequence: TGTGCCAGCAGCCCCCGGGGAGGGTTAGAGGAGCTGTTTTTT. Its translation: CASSPRGGLEELFF. The chain couples TRBV6-2 or TRBV6-3 to TRBJ2-2, with 7 bases lining up with TRBD2. The CDR3 extends over 14 amino acids. Germline V CDR1 and CDR2: MNHEY, SVGEGT. Losses at the gene ends were 6 bases for V and 10 bases for J; bases not matched to a gene: 11.

The sample holds a few counts of this clone. J is TRBJ1-6 and V is TRBV9, with 7 positions matching TRBD1. Germline CDR1 reads SGDLS; CDR2 reads YYNGEE. Trimming removed 0 bases from V and 6 bases from J; junction bases left unmatched: 9. CDR3 length equals 17 residues. The CDR3 sequence: CASSVESTGAFNSPLHF. Written as DNA, the CDR3 is TGTGCCAGCAGCGTAGAAAGTACAGGGGCTTTTAATTCACCCCTCCACTTT. The full variable domain, its missing parts supplied by reference TRBV9 and TRBJ1-6, is DSGVTQTPKHLITATGQRVTLRCSPRSGDLSVYWYQQSLDQGLQFLIQYYNGEERAKGNILERFSAQQFPDLHSELNLSSLELGDSALYFCASSVESTGAFNSPLHFGNGTRLTVT.

The chain joins TRBV5-1 to TRBJ2-2; maybe TRBD1 (6 bases). V dropped 4 bases and J dropped 0 bases, with 13 bases sitting between them. This CDR3 has 16 amino acids. Per germline, CDR1 SGHRS and CDR2 YFSETQ. The CDR3 nucleotides are TGCGCCAGCAGCATTACCGGGACAACGAACACCGGGGAGCTGTTTTTT. Translated: CASSITGTTNTGELFF.

This rearrangement joins TRBV19 to TRBJ2-5; 9 bases are a match to TRBD2. The CDR3 is 15 amino acids. J was trimmed by 5 bases and V by 4 bases; bases with no gene match: 8. Germline loops: CDR1 LNHDA, CDR2 SQIVND (reference sequence). The CDR3 loop is CASSTGGGARETQYF. CDR3 nucleotides: TGTGCCAGTAGTACGGGCGGGGGGGCGCGCGAGACCCAGTACTTC.

The chain links TRBV19 to TRBJ2-7, with D possibly being TRBD1 (5 bases). Trimming removed 6 bases at V and 0 bases at J, with 15 bases between. The CDR3 consists of 15 residues. CDR1 is LNHDA and CDR2 is SQIVND in the germline V gene (reference sequence). The CDR3 loop reads CASRTTDTRSYEQYF. The CDR3 bases are TGTGCCAGTAGGACAACGGACACTCGCTCCTACGAGCAGTACTTC.

This clone is a singleton in its sample. J is TRBJ2-3 and V is TRBV25-1; TRBD2 matches 8 bases. There are 13 residues in the CDR3. The V segment lost 9 bases and the J segment 5 bases; nucleotides outside the gene matches: 7. Germline CDR1 reads MGHDK; CDR2 reads SYGVNS. The CDR3 is CASRAGAGDTQYF. In DNA, the CDR3 is TGTGCCAGTAGAGCGGGGGCAGGAGATACGCAGTATTTT.

The V and J genes are TRBV11-3 and TRBJ2-1, with D possibly being TRBD2 (7 bases). Germline CDR1 SGHNT, CDR2 YENEEA. Trimming shortened V by 4 bases and J by 8 bases, and 30 bases separated the two germline ends. This CDR3 spans 19 amino acids. DNA for the CDR3: TGTGCCAGCAGCTCCATGTACCCGGGTGAAGCAGGAGGGGGGGATGAGCAGTTCTTC. This codes for CASSSMYPGEAGGGDEQFF. Supplemented by reference TRBV11-3 and TRBJ2-1, the full variable domain reads EAGVVQSPRYKIIEKKQPVAFWCNPISGHNTLYWYLQNLGQGPELLIRYENEEAVDDSQLPKDRFSAERLKGVDSTLKIQPAELGDSAVYLCASSSMYPGEAGGGDEQFFGPGTRLTVL.

The chain joins TRBV3-1 (or the pseudogene TRBV3-2) to TRBJ1-2; TRBD1 is a possible D gene (6 bases). Germline V gene lookup returns CDR1 LGHDT and CDR2 YNNKEL (reference sequence). This CDR3 has 14 residues. Trimming took 0 bases from V and 4 from J, leaving 9 bases between them. The CDR3 loop reads CASSQDRDTYGYTF. CDR3 DNA sequence: TGTGCCAGCAGCCAAGATCGGGACACCTATGGCTACACCTTC.

V and J are TRBV5-1 and TRBJ2-5, with TRBD1 identical over 8 bases. The CDR3 sequence is 14 residues long. Germline V lookup: CDR1 SGHRS, CDR2 YFSETQ. Unmatched junction bases numbered 7, after V lost 4 bases and J lost 5 bases. The CDR3 bases are TGCGCCAGCAGCGGACAGGGTAGGGGGGAGACCCAGTACTTC. It encodes CASSGQGRGETQYF.

This chain joins TRBV29-1 and TRBJ1-4; TRBD1 matches 9 bases. Germline CDR1 and CDR2: SQVTM and ANQGSEA. CDR3 length equals 16 residues. Losses at the gene ends were 4 bases for V and 6 bases for J; bases not matched to a gene: 12. The CDR3 nucleotides are TGCAGCGTTGTAGGGGACAGGGAAAAATTGGATGAAAAACTGTTTTTT. It codes for CSVVGDREKLDEKLFF. Variable domain in full (rest from reference TRBV29-1 and TRBJ1-4): SAVISQKPSRDICQRGTSLTIQCQVDSQVTMMFWYRQQPGQSLTLIATANQGSEATYESGFVIDKFPISRPNLTFSTLTVSNMSPEDSSIYLCSVVGDREKLDEKLFFGSGTQLSVL.

This sequence joins TRBV7-2 and TRBJ2-5; D not certain. The length of the CDR3 is 15 residues. Deletions cut 2 bases from V and 4 bases from J, with 14 bases between. CDR1 and CDR2 (germline): SGHTA, FQGNSA. CDR3 nucleotides: TGTGCCAGCAGCTTAATGCAAATGATCGGAGAGACCCAGTACTTC. Protein product: CASSLMQMIGETQYF.

This clone came up many times. The V gene is TRBV27, the J gene TRBJ1-5; maybe TRBD1 (6 bases). Trimming took off 6 bases at V and 5 bases at J, with 11 bases between the two ends. The V gene's germline CDR1 is MNHEY and CDR2 SMNVEV (reference sequence). This CDR3 spans 13 amino acids. The CDR3 loop is CASRWTVDQPQHF. CDR3 nucleotides: TGTGCCAGCAGATGGACAGTGGATCAGCCCCAGCATTTT.

The chain carries TRBV18 and TRBJ1-1; no clear D gene. The CDR3 totals 12 residues. Germline CDR1 is KGHSH and CDR2 is LQKENI. Trimming stripped 4 bases from V and 3 bases from J, with 6 bases between. CDR3 bases: TGTGCCAGCTCACTCCAGGACACTGAAGCTTTCTTT. It codes for CASSLQDTEAFF.

The chain carries TRBV7-9 and TRBJ1-3; no reliable D call. Germline V lookup: CDR1 SEHNR, CDR2 FQNEAQ (reference sequence). Deletions cut 6 bases from V and 0 bases from J, with 9 bases between. The CDR3 sequence is 14 residues long. The CDR3 protein is CASRSQVSGNTIYF. For the CDR3, the DNA is TGTGCCAGCAGATCTCAGGTCTCTGGAAACACCATATATTTT.

The CDR3 DNA reads TGTGCCAGCAGCTCCCTAGCGGGGGGGCAGAACACCGGGGAGCTGTTTTTT. Translating it yields CASSSLAGGQNTGELFF. V gene TRBV5-4 combines with J gene TRBJ2-2; TRBD2 matches 12 bases. Germline lookup yields CDR1 SGHNT and CDR2 YYREEE (reference sequence). J was trimmed by 1 base and V by 3 bases; bases with no gene match: 4. The CDR3 loop spans 17 amino acids.